This is a list of T cell receptor beta chains from one sample in a study of vaccination effects on CD4 cells after COVID-19. No antigen has been assigned to these receptors. The assay was immunoSEQ multiplex PCR, and TCRdb's table has in-frame clones only and misses some. The sample has some 28,000 clones, around three fifths seen once. Sequenced here: CD4+ T cells from PBMCs cultured without peptide, sampled before COVID-19 vaccination. The receptors originated from a human donor who received a COVID-19 vaccine. Both conserved end residues are part of each CDR3. D genes are given only for firm matches. Size is omitted from some rows. Given values are once, few, many or a class for expanded clones.

v_call: TRBV6-2/TRBV6-3; d_call: NA; j_call: TRBJ1-2; clone_size: NA; cdr3_aa: CASSYQDSVGYGYTF; cdr3_nt: TGTGCCAGCAGCTATCAGGACAGTGTCGGCTATGGCTACACCTTC
v_call: TRBV14; d_call: TRBD2; j_call: TRBJ2-3; clone_size: NA; cdr3_aa: CASSRQLASTDTQYF; cdr3_nt: TGTGCCAGCAGCCGACAACTAGCGAGCACAGATACGCAGTATTTT
v_call: TRBV25-1; d_call: NA; j_call: TRBJ1-2; clone_size: NA; cdr3_aa: CASSEAPRRYTF; cdr3_nt: TGTGCCAGCAGTGAAGCCCCCAGGCGGTACACCTTC
v_call: TRBV6-4; d_call: TRBD2; j_call: TRBJ2-1; clone_size: few; cdr3_aa: CASSAGTSGDNEQFF; cdr3_nt: TGTGCCAGCAGTGCCGGGACTAGCGGGGACAATGAGCAGTTCTTC
v_call: TRBV2; d_call: NA; j_call: TRBJ2-1; clone_size: NA; cdr3_aa: CASSEGEGLSSSSLEQFF; cdr3_nt: TGTGCCAGCAGTGAAGGCGAGGGCCTTTCGTCTAGTTCCCTTGAGCAGTTCTTC
v_call: TRBV10-1; d_call: NA; j_call: TRBJ2-1; clone_size: few; cdr3_aa: CASSLTEGFLTGNEQFF; cdr3_nt: TGCGCCAGCAGTTTAACGGAGGGCTTTTTAACGGGGAATGAGCAGTTCTTC
v_call: TRBV30; d_call: NA; j_call: TRBJ1-4; clone_size: NA; cdr3_aa: CASCRELNTKLFF; cdr3_nt: TGTGCCTCCTGCCGGGAACTCAACACAAAACTGTTTTTT
v_call: TRBV5-1; d_call: TRBD1; j_call: TRBJ1-3; clone_size: NA; cdr3_aa: CASSLAGTDSGNTIYF; cdr3_nt: TGCGCCAGCAGCTTGGCGGGGACAGACTCTGGAAACACCATATATTTT
v_call: TRBV9; d_call: NA; j_call: TRBJ1-1; clone_size: NA; cdr3_aa: CASSVALDRNTEAFF; cdr3_nt: TGTGCCAGCAGCGTAGCCTTGGACAGGAACACTGAAGCTTTCTTT
v_call: TRBV10-3; d_call: TRBD1; j_call: TRBJ1-1; clone_size: NA; cdr3_aa: CAITDRGQGDTEAFF; cdr3_nt: TGTGCCATCACGGACAGGGGGCAAGGGGACACTGAAGCTTTCTTT
v_call: TRBV3-1/TRBV3-2; d_call: TRBD2; j_call: TRBJ2-1; clone_size: NA; cdr3_aa: CASSQAPLAGSNEQFF; cdr3_nt: TGTGCCAGCAGCCAAGCCCCCCTAGCGGGTTCCAATGAGCAGTTCTTC
v_call: TRBV4-2; d_call: TRBD1; j_call: TRBJ1-5; clone_size: NA; cdr3_aa: CASSDGQGDQPQHF; cdr3_nt: TGTGCCAGCAGTGACGGACAGGGGGATCAGCCCCAGCATTTT
v_call: TRBV25-1; d_call: NA; j_call: TRBJ1-3; clone_size: NA; cdr3_aa: CASSEFNSGNTIYF; cdr3_nt: TGTGCCAGCAGTGAATTCAACTCTGGAAACACCATATATTTT
v_call: TRBV12-3/TRBV12-4; d_call: NA; j_call: TRBJ1-2; clone_size: once; cdr3_aa: CASSLVGLRGYTF; cdr3_nt: TGTGCCAGCAGTTTGGTCGGGTTACGCGGCTACACCTTC
v_call: TRBV7-2; d_call: NA; j_call: TRBJ1-5; clone_size: NA; cdr3_aa: CASSFFGQNGNQPQHF; cdr3_nt: TGTGCCAGCAGCTTCTTCGGACAGAACGGCAATCAGCCCCAGCATTTT
v_call: TRBV10-3; d_call: NA; j_call: TRBJ2-7; clone_size: few; cdr3_aa: CATYHSGYEQYF; cdr3_nt: TGTGCCACCTACCATTCTGGATACGAGCAGTACTTC
v_call: TRBV1; d_call: NA; j_call: TRBJ2-1; clone_size: once; cdr3_aa: CTSSQAQVSYNEQFF; cdr3_nt: TGCACCAGCAGCCAAGCTCAGGTCTCCTACAATGAGCAGTTCTTC
v_call: TRBV18; d_call: TRBD1; j_call: TRBJ1-2; clone_size: medium-sized; cdr3_aa: CASSRTPGTGGSSNYGYTF; cdr3_nt: TGTGCCAGCTCTAGAACCCCCGGGACAGGGGGCAGCTCTAACTATGGCTACACCTTC
v_call: TRBV29-1; d_call: TRBD1; j_call: TRBJ1-2; clone_size: NA; cdr3_aa: CSVEDTGADNGYTF; cdr3_nt: TGCAGCGTTGAAGATACAGGGGCCGATAATGGCTACACCTTC
v_call: TRBV2; d_call: TRBD1; j_call: TRBJ1-1; clone_size: NA; cdr3_aa: CASTPPRGQGNTEAFF; cdr3_nt: TGTGCCAGCACCCCTCCAAGAGGACAGGGGAACACTGAAGCTTTCTTT
v_call: TRBV7-9; d_call: NA; j_call: TRBJ2-7; clone_size: NA; cdr3_aa: CASSSTGVGGGYEQYF; cdr3_nt: TGTGCCAGCAGCTCCACAGGGGTCGGGGGGGGTTACGAGCAGTACTTC
v_call: TRBV9; d_call: NA; j_call: TRBJ1-5; clone_size: NA; cdr3_aa: CASSVNGNQPQHF; cdr3_nt: TGTGCCAGCAGCGTAAATGGTAATCAGCCCCAGCATTTT
v_call: TRBV5-1; d_call: NA; j_call: TRBJ1-5; clone_size: NA; cdr3_aa: CASSLTGIGNQPQHF; cdr3_nt: TGCGCCAGCAGCTTAACAGGCATCGGCAATCAGCCCCAGCATTTT
v_call: TRBV2; d_call: NA; j_call: TRBJ2-2; clone_size: once; cdr3_aa: CASERDLNTGELFF; cdr3_nt: TGTGCCAGCGAAAGGGACCTGAACACCGGGGAGCTGTTTTTT
v_call: TRBV11-2; d_call: TRBD1; j_call: TRBJ1-1; clone_size: NA; cdr3_aa: CASSLVRQGGFTAQAFF; cdr3_nt: TGTGCCAGCAGCTTAGTACGACAGGGGGGTTTTACTGCACAAGCTTTCTTT
v_call: TRBV6-4; d_call: NA; j_call: TRBJ1-5; clone_size: NA; cdr3_aa: CASSERMSNQPQHF; cdr3_nt: TGTGCCAGCAGCGAACGAATGAGCAATCAGCCCCAGCATTTT
v_call: TRBV6-5; d_call: NA; j_call: TRBJ1-4; clone_size: NA; cdr3_aa: CASSRALLNEKLFF; cdr3_nt: TGTGCCAGCTCCCGGGCCCTACTTAATGAAAAACTGTTTTTT
v_call: TRBV10-3; d_call: TRBD2; j_call: TRBJ2-3; clone_size: NA; cdr3_aa: CANSRTPGTSELTDTQYF; cdr3_nt: TGTGCCAACAGTAGAACCCCCGGGACTAGCGAACTCACAGATACGCAGTATTTT
v_call: TRBV7-9; d_call: NA; j_call: TRBJ2-5; clone_size: few; cdr3_aa: CASSLTGPVTQYF; cdr3_nt: TGTGCCAGCAGCCTCACAGGGCCTGTGACCCAGTACTTC
v_call: TRBV19; d_call: TRBD1; j_call: TRBJ1-5; clone_size: NA; cdr3_aa: CASYGTTGGYGQPQHF; cdr3_nt: TGTGCCAGTTACGGGACTACAGGGGGCTATGGTCAGCCCCAGCATTTT
v_call: TRBV18; d_call: NA; j_call: TRBJ2-6; clone_size: few; cdr3_aa: CASAPGQPGANVLTF; cdr3_nt: TGTGCCAGCGCACCCGGACAGCCTGGGGCCAACGTCCTGACTTTC
v_call: TRBV3-1/TRBV3-2; d_call: TRBD1; j_call: TRBJ2-4; clone_size: NA; cdr3_aa: CASSRSGTGGHIQYF; cdr3_nt: TGTGCCAGCAGCCGCTCCGGGACAGGGGGCCACATTCAGTACTTC
v_call: TRBV10-3; d_call: NA; j_call: TRBJ1-4; clone_size: NA; cdr3_aa: CAISESGRQNEKLFF; cdr3_nt: TGTGCCATCAGTGAGTCAGGACGGCAAAATGAAAAACTGTTTTTT
v_call: TRBV7-2; d_call: NA; j_call: TRBJ2-3; clone_size: NA; cdr3_aa: CASSLGLGRSDTQYF; cdr3_nt: TGTGCCAGCAGCTTAGGCCTGGGGAGGTCAGATACGCAGTATTTT
v_call: TRBV20-1; d_call: NA; j_call: TRBJ2-7; clone_size: NA; cdr3_aa: CSASTQNNEQYF; cdr3_nt: TGCAGTGCTAGTACACAGAACAACGAGCAGTACTTC
v_call: TRBV28; d_call: NA; j_call: TRBJ1-6; clone_size: NA; cdr3_aa: CASSLQGLPLHF; cdr3_nt: TGTGCCAGCAGTCTGCAGGGGCTACCCCTCCACTTT
v_call: TRBV2; d_call: NA; j_call: TRBJ1-2; clone_size: NA; cdr3_aa: CASSEGGQGWGYTF; cdr3_nt: TGTGCCAGCAGTGAAGGGGGCCAGGGTTGGGGCTACACCTTC
v_call: TRBV2; d_call: NA; j_call: TRBJ2-7; clone_size: once; cdr3_aa: CASSEAAYEQYF; cdr3_nt: TGTGCCAGCAGTGAAGCGGCCTACGAGCAGTACTTC
v_call: TRBV30; d_call: NA; j_call: TRBJ2-5; clone_size: NA; cdr3_aa: CAWSRDTSETQYF; cdr3_nt: TGTGCCTGGAGTAGGGACACTTCAGAGACCCAGTACTTC
v_call: TRBV6-5; d_call: NA; j_call: TRBJ2-7; clone_size: NA; cdr3_aa: CASMSREAYEQYF; cdr3_nt: TGTGCCAGCATGAGTAGGGAAGCCTACGAGCAGTACTTC
v_call: TRBV5-1; d_call: NA; j_call: TRBJ1-1; clone_size: NA; cdr3_aa: CASSLWGNTEAFF; cdr3_nt: TGCGCCAGCAGCTTATGGGGGAACACTGAAGCTTTCTTT
v_call: TRBV15; d_call: NA; j_call: TRBJ1-1; clone_size: NA; cdr3_aa: CATRMNTEAFF; cdr3_nt: TGTGCCACCCGGATGAACACTGAAGCTTTCTTT
v_call: TRBV5-6; d_call: TRBD1; j_call: TRBJ1-2; clone_size: NA; cdr3_aa: CASSSGQLNYGYTF; cdr3_nt: TGTGCCAGCAGCTCGGGACAGCTTAACTATGGCTACACCTTC
v_call: TRBV2; d_call: TRBD1; j_call: TRBJ2-1; clone_size: NA; cdr3_aa: CASSTGASYNEQFF; cdr3_nt: TGTGCCAGCAGTACAGGGGCTTCATACAATGAGCAGTTCTTC
v_call: TRBV10-3; d_call: TRBD2; j_call: TRBJ2-5; clone_size: few; cdr3_aa: CAISESGREGETQYF; cdr3_nt: TGTGCCATCAGTGAGTCGGGCAGGGAGGGAGAGACCCAGTACTTC
v_call: TRBV6-2/TRBV6-3; d_call: TRBD2; j_call: TRBJ2-1; clone_size: NA; cdr3_aa: CASSAHSGENNEQFF; cdr3_nt: TGTGCCAGCAGTGCCCATAGCGGGGAAAACAATGAGCAGTTCTTC
v_call: TRBV15; d_call: TRBD1; j_call: TRBJ2-7; clone_size: NA; cdr3_aa: CATSRTGVYEQYF; cdr3_nt: TGTGCCACCAGCAGGACAGGGGTCTACGAGCAGTACTTC